Below, 22 T cell receptor beta chains from the same sample are listed, as sequenced in a study of cytomegalovirus exposure and HLA in healthy donors. This PCR relied on a set of 60 Vbeta primers and 13 Jbeta primers. The data were produced by immunoSEQ multiplex PCR, yet TCRdb's version contains in-frame clones alone and is incomplete. The sample comprises a few hundred thousand clones, over 65% of which are singletons, and roughly 15% rests with the top ten. The sequenced sample consisted of PBMCs. These receptors were taken from a man aged 35 to 55 in good health and CMV-seronegative.

This clone is a singleton in its sample. DNA of the CDR3: TGTGCCAGCAGTGGGGAGGGACAGTACTTC. It codes for CASSGEGQYF. The V call is TRBV7-9, the J call TRBJ2-4; 7 bases are a match to TRBD2. V lost 6 bases to trimming and J lost 13 bases; unmatched junction nucleotides: 3. The CDR3 extends over 10 amino acids. The germline V gene has CDR1 SEHNR and CDR2 FQNEAQ (reference sequence).

This rearrangement joins TRBV7-7 to TRBJ2-1; 13 bases match TRBD2. Trimming took 4 bases from V and 10 from J; bases not matched to a gene: 7. CDR1 and CDR2 (germline): SSHAT, FNYEAQ (reference sequence). The CDR3 has 15 amino acids. The CDR3 spells CASSSTSGRAGEQFF. CDR3 coding DNA: TGTGCCAGCAGCTCAACTAGCGGGAGGGCCGGGGAGCAGTTCTTC. The variable domain in full, with the rest retrieved from reference TRBV7-7 and TRBJ2-1, is GAGVSQSPRYKVTKRGQDVTLRCDPISSHATLYWYQQALGQGPEFLTYFNYEAQPDKSGLPSDRFSAERPEGSISTLTIQRTEQRDSAMYRCASSSTSGRAGEQFFGPGTRLTVL.

The rearrangement uses TRBV29-1 and TRBJ2-7; 11 bases map to TRBD2. The germline V gene encodes CDR1 SQVTM and CDR2 ANQGSEA. This CDR3 is built from 14 residues. Germline trimming cut 6 bases from V and 0 bases from J; bases unmatched to any gene: 4. This chain's CDR3 is CSVLTSGSSYEQYF. In nucleotides, the CDR3 is TGCAGCGTCCTAACTAGCGGGAGCTCCTACGAGCAGTACTTC.

The V and J genes are TRBV5-6 and TRBJ1-3, with 9 bases aligning to TRBD1. V was pared by 6 bases and J by 0 bases, with 10 bases of the junction left unmatched. From germline, CDR1 is SGHDT and CDR2 YYEEEE. This CDR3 has 17 residues. The CDR3 nucleotides are TGTGCCAGCATACGGACGGGGACAGGGCGCTCTGGAAACACCATATATTTT. It translates to CASIRTGTGRSGNTIYF.

The V call is TRBV7-2, the J call TRBJ2-5, with 7 bases matching TRBD2. CDR3 length equals 15 residues. CDR1 SGHTA and CDR2 FQGNSA come from the germline V gene. V trimming: 4 bases; J trimming: 7 bases; junction bases outside the gene matches: 12. The CDR3 sequence: CASSSRGGTLGTQYF. The CDR3 DNA reads TGTGCCAGCAGCTCGCGCGGGGGAACCCTAGGGACCCAGTACTTC.

The chain recombines TRBV5-4 with TRBJ2-3, with D tentatively TRBD1 (5 bases). Germline CDR1 SGHNT, CDR2 YYREEE (reference sequence). The CDR3 is made up of 16 amino acids. V lost 4 bases and J lost 0, with 15 bases in between. The CDR3 DNA follows: TGTGCCAGCAGCGTGGGGTCTAGGGGAAGCACAGATACGCAGTATTTT. Protein: CASSVGSRGSTDTQYF. Complete variable domain (other parts from reference TRBV5-4 and TRBJ2-3): ETGVTQSPTHLIKTRGQQVTLRCSSQSGHNTVSWYQQALGQGPQFIFQYYREEENGRGNFPPRFSGLQFPNYSSELNVNALELDDSALYLCASSVGSRGSTDTQYFGPGTRLTVL.

The chain links TRBV7-9 to TRBJ1-4; tentative D call: TRBD1 (5 bases). Germline V gene lookup returns CDR1 SEHNR and CDR2 FQNEAQ (reference sequence). V lost 5 bases to trimming and J lost 8 bases, with 21 bases between them. This CDR3 contains 16 residues. This CDR3 reads CASSGGDLYLREKLFF. The CDR3 DNA sequence: TGTGCCAGCAGCGGGGGGGACCTCTATTTGAGGGAAAAACTGTTTTTT.

This clone has just a few counts. The V and J genes are TRBV15 and TRBJ1-2; D remains ambiguous. Germline V gene data show CDR1 as LNHNV and CDR2 as YYDKDF (reference sequence). This CDR3 region has 14 residues. V gave up 0 bases and J gave up 4 bases, with 9 bases separating them. The CDR3 sequence is CATSRDHSSYGYTF. DNA of the CDR3: TGTGCCACCAGCAGAGATCACAGTTCCTATGGCTACACCTTC.

The chain recombines TRBV4-1 with TRBJ2-4; D might be TRBD2 (6 bases). V was pared by 1 base and J by 0 bases, with 13 bases between. CDR1 is MGHRA and CDR2 is YSYEKL in the germline V gene. There are 17 residues in the CDR3. CDR3 in amino acids: CASSQAGSLLAKNIQYF. For the CDR3, the DNA is TGCGCCAGCAGCCAAGCCGGGAGCCTCCTAGCCAAAAACATTCAGTACTTC.

The genes are TRBV18 and TRBJ2-3; possibly TRBD2 for D (6 bases). V shed 3 bases and J shed 10 bases, with 14 bases lying between them. CDR3 length equals 13 residues. CDR1 KGHSH and CDR2 LQKENI come from the germline V gene. The CDR3 bases are TGTGCCAGCTCACCTATGACTAGTATGGCGCAGTATTTT. This codes for CASSPMTSMAQYF.

The chain has TRBV5-8 and TRBJ2-2; TRBD1 matches 7 bases. Germline V CDR1 and CDR2: SGHTS, YDEGEE. With V trimmed by 3 bases and J by 3 bases, 5 bases remained unmatched. The CDR3 sequence is 15 residues long. Here the CDR3 reads CASSYPQGDTGELFF. The CDR3 coding sequence is TGTGCCAGCAGCTATCCTCAGGGGGACACCGGGGAGCTGTTTTTT.

On this clone: Other DNA sequences within the sample encode an identical CDR3. V and J are TRBV5-1 and TRBJ2-1, with TRBD2 identical over 14 bases. V dropped 4 bases and J dropped 6; count of bases not matched to a gene: 6. CDR1 and CDR2 from the germline V gene are SGHRS and YFSETQ. The CDR3 is made up of 16 amino acids. Here the CDR3 DNA reads TGCGCCAGCAGCCTTGGGACTAGCGGGGGTGGCAATGAGCAGTTCTTC. Translation gives CASSLGTSGGGNEQFF. The variable domain in full, with the rest retrieved from reference TRBV5-1 and TRBJ2-1, is KAGVTQTPRYLIKTRGQQVTLSCSPISGHRSVSWYQQTPGQGLQFLFEYFSETQRNKGNFPGRFSGRQFSNSRSEMNVSTLELGDSALYLCASSLGTSGGGNEQFFGPGTRLTVL.

The V call is TRBV30, the J call TRBJ1-1; D is unclear. This CDR3 spans 13 amino acids. Trimming took off 0 bases at V and 1 base at J, with 6 bases between the two ends. Germline V gene data show CDR1 as GTSNPN and CDR2 as SVGIG (reference sequence). CDR3 residues: CAWSVHRNTEAFF. DNA of the CDR3: TGTGCCTGGAGTGTACACAGGAACACTGAAGCTTTCTTT.

V and J are TRBV7-9 and TRBJ1-1; D ambiguous. The CDR3 has 13 residues. Germline V gives CDR1 SEHNR, CDR2 FQNEAQ (reference sequence). The V and J ends lost 2 bases and 2 bases respectively, with 6 bases between them. The CDR3: CASSLTVNTEAFF. The CDR3 nucleotides are TGTGCCAGCAGCTTAACGGTTAACACTGAAGCTTTCTTT.

The chain joins TRBV9 to TRBJ2-1; tentative D call: TRBD1 (5 bases). The CDR3 is made up of 14 amino acids. The germline V and J ends were trimmed by 0 bases and 8 bases, with 12 bases remaining between them. Germline V gives CDR1 SGDLS, CDR2 YYNGEE. The CDR3 spells CASSVGEGADEQFF. CDR3 DNA sequence: TGTGCCAGCAGCGTAGGGGAAGGGGCCGATGAGCAGTTCTTC.

The chain uses TRBV28 and TRBJ2-7, with 9 bases that match TRBD2. CDR1 is MDHEN and CDR2 is SYDVKM in the germline V gene. J lost 5 bases, V lost 2 bases, and 10 bases had no gene match. CDR3 size: 16 residues. CDR3 bases: TGTGCCAGCAGTTTAATGATCGTAGCGGGAGCAAACGAGCAGTACTTC. This translates into CASSLMIVAGANEQYF.

The CDR3 loop is CASSEVTVNMNTEAFF. In DNA form, the CDR3 reads TGTGCCAGCAGTGAAGTAACAGTTAACATGAACACTGAAGCTTTCTTT. This chain links TRBV2 with TRBJ1-1; D remains unclear. Germline V gene sequence: CDR1 SNHLY, CDR2 FYNNEI. V dropped 1 base and J dropped 0 bases, with 12 bases sitting between them. This CDR3 contains 16 residues.

J is TRBJ2-5 and V is TRBV5-1; 13 nucleotides line up with TRBD2. In germline, CDR1 is SGHRS, CDR2 YFSETQ. The CDR3 has 18 amino acids. V lost 2 bases, J lost 3 bases, and 10 bases stayed unmatched. CDR3: CASSFRTSGRRVEETQYF. The CDR3 coding sequence is TGCGCCAGCAGCTTCCGGACTAGCGGGAGACGGGTGGAAGAGACCCAGTACTTC.

This clone appeared a few times. The chain is built from TRBV19 and TRBJ1-2; TRBD1 matches 7 bases. The CDR3 length is 13 residues. The V and J ends lost 3 bases and 3 bases, in that order; junction bases with no gene match: 1. Germline CDR1 LNHDA, CDR2 SQIVND (reference sequence). CDR3 sequence reads: CASSIGQDYGYTF. The DNA for the CDR3 is TGTGCCAGTAGTATCGGACAGGACTATGGCTACACCTTC.

The J gene is TRBJ1-4, the V gene TRBV4-1; 7 nucleotides align to TRBD1. Per germline, CDR1 MGHRA and CDR2 YSYEKL. The CDR3 totals 15 residues. The V and J ends lost 3 bases and 8 bases, in that order; junction bases with no gene match: 9. Written as DNA, the CDR3 is TGCGCCAGCAGCCATCTCACAGGGGAAGAAGAAAAACTGTTTTTT. This encodes CASSHLTGEEEKLFF.

The chain links TRBV7-9 to TRBJ1-3; 8 bases are shared with TRBD1. V was pared by 4 bases and J by 2 bases, with 10 bases of the junction left unmatched. This CDR3 has 17 residues. Germline V lookup: CDR1 SEHNR, CDR2 FQNEAQ (reference sequence). The DNA for the CDR3 is TGTGCCAGCAGCTGGGAGGACAGGGCATCAGCTGGAAACACCATATATTTT. This codes for CASSWEDRASAGNTIYF.

This clone was picked up a small number of times. The chain has TRBV18 and TRBJ1-1, with D possibly matching TRBD1 (6 bases). The germline V gene encodes CDR1 KGHSH and CDR2 LQKENI. Trimming pared 3 bases from V and 4 bases from J, leaving 21 bases between. The CDR3 is made up of 17 amino acids. CDR3 nucleotide sequence: TGTGCCAGCTCACCGTCTCGGCAGGGGTGGGGGGGCACTGAAGCTTTCTTT. Translation: CASSPSRQGWGGTEAFF.